This T cell receptor (beta chain) comes out of a study of T cells after posttransplantation cyclophosphamide. Study-wide results and limits: TRB clonality was highly associated with recipient CMV seropositivity and reactivation. Donor-recipient repertoire similarity was low at 1-2 months, rising over year one.

Remarks on this clone: The antigen remains unidentified.

Methotrexate plus calcineurin inhibitor accompanied controls' myeloablative marrow transplants; sampling was 1 year later. The table came from immunoSEQ multiplex PCR; TCRdb's copy has only in-frame clones and leaves some out. Of roughly 23,000 clones in the sample, around 89% were seen once. CDR1 and CDR2 from the germline V gene are MNHEY and SMNVEV (reference sequence). The CDR3 sequence is 14 residues long. V lost 6 bases and J 3 bases, leaving 9 bases between the germline ends. The rearrangement links TRBV27 to TRBJ2-6, with a tentative D call TRBD1 (5 bases). The sequences come from PBMCs, collected after an allogeneic stem cell transplant with a calcineurin inhibitor and methotrexate. This receptor was taken from a female patient in her fifties who received an allogeneic stem cell transplant from an unrelated donor, was CMV-positive, and had chronic GVHD only. Some of these T cells may belong to the graft donor. The CDR3 spells CASSQGFGANVLTF. CDR3 in DNA: TGTGCCAGCAGCCAGGGTTTTGGGGCCAACGTCCTGACTTTC.